These 27 T cell receptor beta chains originate from one sample sequenced in a study of CD8 T cells in ankylosing spondylitis. Overall study findings and caveats: Ankylosing spondylitis blood appeared to be characterized by a TCR beta motif of eight highly homologous variants.

These TCRs' antigens remain unknown. MiXCR was run by TCRdb on the 5' RACE reads, yielding one entry per CDR3 protein. Of hundreds of thousands of distinct CDR3 sequences listed, approximately 26% are singletons. The sequenced sample was blood, either unsorted or a sorted T cell fraction (not recorded which). All receptors come from a male donor with ankylosing spondylitis.

This chain connects TRBV11-3 to TRBJ2-1; D is possibly TRBD1 (5 bases). The CDR3 runs to 15 residues. Trimming removed 5 bases at V and 2 bases at J, with 13 bases between. Looked up from germline, CDR1 is SGHNT and CDR2 is YENEEA. CDR3 sequence: CASSRNRNTYNEQFF. For the CDR3, the DNA is TGTGCCAGCAGCAGAAACAGGAATACCTACAATGAGCAGTTCTTC.

The chain carries TRBV7-9 and TRBJ2-4; 9 nucleotides align to TRBD1. J was trimmed by 8 bases and V by 5 bases; bases with no gene match: 7. CDR3 length: 14 amino acids. Germline loops: CDR1 SEHNR, CDR2 FQNEAQ (reference sequence). The CDR3 region is CASSPTGGLDIQYF. The CDR3 nucleotides read TGTGCCAGCAGCCCAACAGGGGGCTTGGACATTCAGTACTTC.

This chain joins TRBV27 and TRBJ2-1, with no clear D. The V and J ends lost 5 bases and 3 bases respectively, with 8 bases between them. From germline, CDR1 is MNHEY and CDR2 SMNVEV (reference sequence). This CDR3 is built from 13 residues. The CDR3 region has the DNA TGTGCCAGCAGTGCGGACGTCTACAATGAGCAGTTCTTC. It yields the protein CASSADVYNEQFF.

This clonotype has at least ten counts. The V call is TRBV12-3 or TRBV12-4, the J call TRBJ2-3; 10 bases match TRBD2. There are 12 residues in the CDR3. The junction had 11 bases not matched to a gene; V was cut back by 9 bases and J by 14 bases. The CDR3 DNA is TGTGCCAGTACGTCCCTAGCGGGAGACCCGTATTTT. Encoded protein: CASTSLAGDPYF.

This rearrangement joins TRBV24-1 to TRBJ2-1, with TRBD1 as a possible D gene (5 bases). In germline, CDR1 is KGHDR, CDR2 SFDVKD. There are 13 residues in the CDR3. Trimming pared 0 bases from V and 6 bases from J, leaving 5 bases between. The CDR3 is CATSDLRGNEQFF. The CDR3 DNA reads as TGTGCCACCAGTGATTTGAGGGGCAATGAGCAGTTCTTC.

This CDR3 reads CASSKGRGGYNEQFF. The DNA for the CDR3 is TGTGCCAGCAGTAAGGGAAGGGGGGGCTACAATGAGCAGTTCTTC. The chain combines TRBV12-3 or TRBV12-4 with TRBJ2-1; possible D gene TRBD2, 7 bases. The CDR3 is 15 residues long. V shed 5 bases and J shed 3 bases, with 14 bases lying between them.

The genes are TRBV2 and TRBJ1-2, with D possibly TRBD1 on 6 matching bases. V was cut by 3 bases and J by 4 bases, with 12 bases left in between. CDR1 SNHLY and CDR2 FYNNEI come from the germline V gene. This CDR3 has 14 residues. The CDR3 DNA sequence: TGTGCCAGCAGTGATGTAGACAGGTTCTATGGCTACACCTTC. This encodes CASSDVDRFYGYTF.

CDR3 region: CSAKGGQGATEAFF. The CDR3 DNA reads TGCAGCGCCAAAGGGGGGCAGGGGGCAACTGAAGCTTTCTTT. V gene TRBV29-1 combines with J gene TRBJ1-1; 8 bases line up with TRBD1. V was pared by 7 bases and J by 5 bases, with 12 bases of the junction left unmatched. Germline V gives CDR1 SQVTM, CDR2 ANQGSEA. The CDR3 contains 14 residues. Full variable domain (outside the CDR3, taken from reference TRBV29-1 and TRBJ1-1): SAVISQKPSRDICQRGTSLTIQCQVDSQVTMMFWYRQQPGQSLTLIATANQGSEATYESGFVIDKFPISRPNLTFSTLTVSNMSPEDSSIYLCSAKGGQGATEAFFGQGTRLTVV.

The V and J genes are TRBV7-9 and TRBJ2-5; D is possibly TRBD1 (6 bases). CDR1 is SEHNR and CDR2 is FQNEAQ in the germline V gene (reference sequence). CDR3 size: 15 residues. The V and J ends lost 1 base and 4 bases respectively, with 13 bases between them. CDR3 sequence: CASSLGWGRGETQYF. The CDR3 DNA is TGTGCCAGCAGCTTAGGCTGGGGGCGAGGAGAGACCCAGTACTTC.

The V gene is TRBV2, the J gene TRBJ1-1; the match to TRBD1 covers 9 bases. Germline CDR1 SNHLY, CDR2 FYNNEI. The CDR3 contains 16 residues. V lost 2 bases, J lost 5 bases, and 9 bases stayed unmatched. CDR3 DNA: TGTGCCAGCAGTGAAATCGGGACAGGGTATGGTACTGAAGCTTTCTTT. Translated: CASSEIGTGYGTEAFF. The full variable domain, rest sourced from reference TRBV2 and TRBJ1-1, is EPEVTQTPSHQVTQMGQEVILRCVPISNHLYFYWYRQILGQKVEFLVSFYNNEISEKSEIFDDQFSVERPDGSNFTLKIRSTKLEDSAMYFCASSEIGTGYGTEAFFGQGTRLTVV.

This clonotype was counted a few times. The chain carries TRBV18 and TRBJ2-5; TRBD1 matches at 7 bases. The germline V gene encodes CDR1 KGHSH and CDR2 LQKENI. This CDR3 is built from 13 residues. J was trimmed by 0 bases and V by 8 bases; bases with no gene match: 3. The CDR3 region has the DNA TGTGCCAGCACACAGGGGTACCAAGAGACCCAGTACTTC. Translating gives CASTQGYQETQYF.

The V and J genes are TRBV12-3 or TRBV12-4 and TRBJ2-3; 7 nucleotides align to TRBD2. Trimming took 6 bases from V and 4 from J; bases not matched to a gene: 10. The CDR3 has 15 residues. As DNA, the CDR3 is TGTGCCAGCAGCTCGGCCCCAGGGAGGGCAGATACGCAGTATTTT. Its protein is CASSSAPGRADTQYF.

This clonotype has more than one count but fewer than ten. The chain couples TRBV7-6 to TRBJ1-1, with 12 bases matching TRBD1. The CDR3 spans 15 residues. Germline CDR1 reads SGHVS; CDR2 reads FNYEAQ. The V gene end was trimmed by 4 bases and the J gene end by 5 bases; junction bases not matched to a gene: 5. The CDR3 nucleotides read TGTGCCAGCAGCTCGGGACAGGGGGCGCGGACTGAAGCTTTCTTT. It encodes CASSSGQGARTEAFF.

The rearrangement links TRBV20-1 to TRBJ2-7; 7 bases are a match to TRBD1. There are 13 residues in the CDR3. J was trimmed by 4 bases and V by 2 bases; bases with no gene match: 5. Germline V gives CDR1 DFQATT, CDR2 SNEGSKA (reference sequence). The CDR3 spells CSARYRGGYEQYF. The CDR3 DNA is TGCAGTGCTAGATACAGGGGTGGGTACGAGCAGTACTTC.

V gene TRBV3-1 combines with J gene TRBJ2-3; D gene uncertain. Germline V gene sequence: CDR1 LGHDT, CDR2 YNNKEL (reference sequence). This CDR3 comprises 15 residues. The V and J ends lost 4 bases and 2 bases respectively, with 13 bases between them. CDR3 sequence reads: CASSLYPGFTDTQYF. CDR3 coding DNA: TGTGCCAGCAGCCTTTACCCCGGCTTCACAGATACGCAGTATTTT.

The CDR3 loop reads CSAREESRSWDTQYF. The CDR3 nucleotides are TGCAGTGCTAGAGAGGAGTCGCGGTCTTGGGATACGCAGTATTTT. This sequence joins TRBV20-1 and TRBJ2-3; the D is unclear. V was clipped by 0 bases and J by 6 bases, with 16 bases between them. The CDR3 consists of 15 residues. Germline CDR1 and CDR2: DFQATT and SNEGSKA (reference sequence).

V is TRBV20-1 and J is TRBJ2-1; 7 positions agree with TRBD2. This CDR3 comprises 12 residues. Unmatched junction bases numbered 9, after V lost 7 bases and J lost 9 bases. The germline gives CDR1 DFQATT, CDR2 SNEGSKA (reference sequence). The chain's CDR3 is CSGAGVLGEQFF. The CDR3, as DNA: TGCAGTGGGGCGGGAGTACTTGGTGAGCAGTTCTTC.

This clonotype was detected only a few times. This chain links TRBV6-5 with TRBJ2-1, with 7 nucleotides matching TRBD2. The CDR3 has 11 amino acids. With 6 bases clipped from V and 12 bases from J, the junction kept 5 bases outside the gene matches. Germline assignment: CDR1 MNHEY and CDR2 SVGAGI. Here the CDR3 DNA reads TGTGCCAGCAGCCACGGGGGGTGGCAGTTCTTC. Translating gives CASSHGGWQFF.

This chain connects TRBV3-1 to TRBJ1-1, with D perhaps matching TRBD1 (5 bases). V lost 3 bases and J 3 bases, leaving 8 bases between the germline ends. Germline V gene data show CDR1 as LGHDT and CDR2 as YNNKEL (reference sequence). The CDR3 has 13 residues. The CDR3 bases are TGTGCCAGCAGCCAGACAGAGCACACTGAAGCTTTCTTT. Its protein product is CASSQTEHTEAFF.

The rearrangement links TRBV2 to TRBJ2-5; TRBD2 aligns across 7 bases. Losses at the gene ends were 6 bases for V and 1 base for J; bases not matched to a gene: 5. CDR1 is SNHLY, CDR2 FYNNEI, per germline. The CDR3 is made up of 14 amino acids. CDR3 loop: CASSRTSVQETQYF. Here the CDR3 DNA reads TGTGCCAGCAGCCGAACTAGCGTCCAAGAGACCCAGTACTTC. Drawing the rest from reference TRBV2 and TRBJ2-5, the complete variable domain is EPEVTQTPSHQVTQMGQEVILRCVPISNHLYFYWYRQILGQKVEFLVSFYNNEISEKSEIFDDQFSVERPDGSNFTLKIRSTKLEDSAMYFCASSRTSVQETQYFGPGTRLLVL.

The table lists this clonotype with a few counts. The chain is built from TRBV20-1 and TRBJ1-6; D is possibly TRBD1 (5 bases). This CDR3 spans 16 amino acids. The V gene lost 0 bases and the J gene lost 6 bases, with 15 bases spanning the gap. From germline, CDR1 is DFQATT and CDR2 SNEGSKA (reference sequence). The CDR3 protein is CSARDDTGSTNSPLHF. CDR3 sequence (DNA): TGCAGTGCTAGAGATGATACAGGCTCAACTAATTCACCCCTCCACTTT.

V is TRBV18 and J is TRBJ2-1; D unresolved. V dropped 3 bases and J dropped 8 bases, with 14 bases sitting between them. CDR1 and CDR2 (germline): KGHSH, LQKENI. CDR3 length equals 14 residues. The DNA of the CDR3 is TGTGCCAGCTCACCGTTACTCTCCTCCGATGAGCAGTTCTTC. Its translation is CASSPLLSSDEQFF.

The chain recombines TRBV9 with TRBJ1-4; 7 nucleotides line up with TRBD1. The CDR3 consists of 15 residues. In germline, CDR1 is SGDLS, CDR2 YYNGEE. V was pared by 4 bases and J by 5 bases, with 8 bases of the junction left unmatched. The CDR3 sequence is CASSSDGTENEKLFF. In DNA, the CDR3 is TGTGCCAGCAGCTCTGACGGGACAGAGAATGAAAAACTGTTTTTT.

This clonotype has only a few counts. The rearrangement links TRBV20-1 to TRBJ2-5; 10 nucleotides match TRBD2. The CDR3 runs to 16 residues. Looked up from germline, CDR1 is DFQATT and CDR2 is SNEGSKA (reference sequence). V trimming: 6 bases; J trimming: 5 bases; junction bases outside the gene matches: 15. The CDR3 spells CSASPVAGGLKETQYF. In nucleotides, the CDR3 is TGCAGTGCGTCCCCCGTAGCGGGAGGTTTAAAGGAGACCCAGTACTTC.

The chain has TRBV18 and TRBJ2-1; D possibly corresponds to TRBD2 (5 bases). Trimming took off 2 bases at V and 6 bases at J, with 17 bases between the two ends. The CDR3 extends over 16 amino acids. Germline V gene lookup returns CDR1 KGHSH and CDR2 LQKENI. The CDR3 nucleotides are TGTGCCAGCTCACCATTTATGAGGGCCGAGACCAATGAGCAGTTCTTC. The encoded protein is CASSPFMRAETNEQFF. Looking up the rest from reference TRBV18 and TRBJ2-1 gives the full variable domain: NAGVMQNPRHLVRRRGQEARLRCSPMKGHSHVYWYRQLPEEGLKFMVYLQKENIIDESGMPKERFSAEFPKEGPSILRIQQVVRGDSAAYFCASSPFMRAETNEQFFGPGTRLTVL.

The chain has TRBV7-9 and TRBJ2-1; 9 bases are a match to TRBD2. V lost 2 bases to trimming and J lost 8 bases; unmatched junction nucleotides: 4. CDR1 is SEHNR, CDR2 FQNEAQ, per germline (reference sequence). This CDR3 is 14 amino acids long. CDR3 sequence reads: CASSLLAGQYEQFF. CDR3 DNA sequence: TGTGCCAGCAGCTTACTAGCGGGACAGTATGAGCAGTTCTTC.

The chain has TRBV12-3 or TRBV12-4 and TRBJ2-1, with D uncertain. CDR3 size: 11 residues. Between the trimmed V and J ends, which lost 4 bases and 12 bases, there was a span of 10 bases. The CDR3 sequence: CASSSDGRQFF. In DNA form, the CDR3 reads TGTGCCAGCAGTTCCGATGGTCGGCAGTTCTTC.